The subject of this entry is one T cell receptor (beta chain). Using its own MiXCR run on the RT-PCR reads, TCRdb lists one record per CDR3 protein. The sample records more than 400,000 distinct CDR3 sequences, roughly 9.7% being singletons. These data are taken from a study of response to subunit inactivated influenza vaccine. Germline CDR1 and CDR2: LNHNV and YYDKDF (reference sequence). The CDR3 runs to 14 residues. V was trimmed by 5 bases and J by 5 bases, leaving 12 bases between them. This specimen consisted of PBMCs from blood, obtained 45 days after vaccination. This clonotype was obtained from a man aged 45 to 65 who received an inactivated influenza vaccine. The J gene is TRBJ2-2, the V gene TRBV15, with D possibly being TRBD1 or TRBD2 (5 bases each). The CDR3 DNA sequence: TGTGCCACCAGCGGGACGCAGGGAACCGGGGAGCTGTTTTTT. As protein: CATSGTQGTGELFF.